A selection of T cell receptor beta chains follows, all from one sample in a study of shared clonotypes between healthy human individuals. Only in-frame clones appear in the TCRdb table, and some are missing; sequencing was by immunoSEQ multiplex PCR. The sample shows millions of clones, around nine tenths of them seen only once. What was sequenced was naive CD4+ T cells sorted from blood. These receptors all come from a man between 18 and 29 years old in good health. The CDR3 runs from the conserved cysteine through the conserved F or W. The order of the fields is V gene, clone size, CDR3 length, D gene, J gene, CDR3 DNA, CDR3 protein. D genes are given only for firm matches. The listing skips clone size in some rows; elsewhere it reads once, few, many or a size class.

V gene: TRBV6-6
clone size: NA
CDR3 length: 12
D gene: NA
J gene: TRBJ1-1
CDR3 DNA: TGTGCCAGCATCCTCCTCGGGGTTGAAGCTTTCTTT
CDR3 protein: CASILLGVEAFF

V gene: TRBV10-3
clone size: NA
CDR3 length: 15
D gene: NA
J gene: TRBJ2-2
CDR3 DNA: TGTGCCATCAGTGAGTCGACACCTCGTGCCGGGGAGCTGTTTTTT
CDR3 protein: CAISESTPRAGELFF

V gene: TRBV6-4
clone size: few
CDR3 length: 15
D gene: NA
J gene: TRBJ1-4
CDR3 DNA: TGTGCCAGCAGCTGGTCGGGACAACGAGGGGAAAAACTGTTTTTT
CDR3 protein: CASSWSGQRGEKLFF

V gene: TRBV15
clone size: NA
CDR3 length: 14
D gene: TRBD2
J gene: TRBJ2-1
CDR3 DNA: TGTGCCACCAAACCGGGACTAGTAGACAATGAGCAGTTCTTC
CDR3 protein: CATKPGLVDNEQFF

V gene: TRBV10-2
clone size: NA
CDR3 length: 14
D gene: NA
J gene: TRBJ2-2
CDR3 DNA: TGCGCCAGCAGTCTACAGGGAGACACCGGGGAGCTGTTTTTT
CDR3 protein: CASSLQGDTGELFF

V gene: TRBV7-2
clone size: NA
CDR3 length: 16
D gene: TRBD2
J gene: TRBJ2-1
CDR3 DNA: TGTGCCAGCAGCTTAGCGGGTAGCGGGAGGGCAAATGAGCAGTTCTTC
CDR3 protein: CASSLAGSGRANEQFF

V gene: TRBV27
clone size: once
CDR3 length: 15
D gene: TRBD1
J gene: TRBJ2-2
CDR3 DNA: TGTGCCAGCAGTTCCCGGGACAGGGGTGGCGGGGAGCTGTTTTTT
CDR3 protein: CASSSRDRGGGELFF

V gene: TRBV19
clone size: once
CDR3 length: 17
D gene: NA
J gene: TRBJ1-3
CDR3 DNA: TGTGCCAGTAGTACCCACGCTCTGGTCCGGGACGGAAACACCATATATTTT
CDR3 protein: CASSTHALVRDGNTIYF

V gene: TRBV11-2
clone size: NA
CDR3 length: 14
D gene: NA
J gene: TRBJ2-2
CDR3 DNA: TGTGCCAGCAGCCTGCAGGGTATCACCGGGGAGCTGTTTTTT
CDR3 protein: CASSLQGITGELFF

V gene: TRBV5-4
clone size: NA
CDR3 length: 15
D gene: NA
J gene: TRBJ1-1
CDR3 DNA: TGTGCCAGCAGCTTGGAGCTGGGGGCGAGTACTGAAGCTTTCTTT
CDR3 protein: CASSLELGASTEAFF

V gene: TRBV6-6
clone size: NA
CDR3 length: 15
D gene: NA
J gene: TRBJ2-7
CDR3 DNA: TGTGCCAGCAGTTACGGGGCCGCGGGCGGGAACGAGCAGTACTTC
CDR3 protein: CASSYGAAGGNEQYF

V gene: TRBV10-3
clone size: NA
CDR3 length: 16
D gene: TRBD2
J gene: TRBJ2-5
CDR3 DNA: TGTGCCATCAGAGAAGGAACTAGCGGGGGGCGGGAGACCCAGTACTTC
CDR3 protein: CAIREGTSGGRETQYF

V gene: TRBV29-1
clone size: NA
CDR3 length: 12
D gene: NA
J gene: TRBJ2-3
CDR3 DNA: TGCAGCGTTGAAGGGTTCACAGATACGCAGTATTTT
CDR3 protein: CSVEGFTDTQYF

V gene: TRBV6-6
clone size: NA
CDR3 length: 14
D gene: NA
J gene: TRBJ1-5
CDR3 DNA: TGTGCCAGCAGCCCCGATCCTACAGGGAGGTCCCAGCATTTT
CDR3 protein: CASSPDPTGRSQHF

V gene: TRBV7-7
clone size: NA
CDR3 length: 13
D gene: NA
J gene: TRBJ2-5
CDR3 DNA: TGTGCTAGCAGCGTCAGGGTGGTGGAGACCCAGTACTTC
CDR3 protein: CASSVRVVETQYF

V gene: TRBV15
clone size: once
CDR3 length: 16
D gene: TRBD1
J gene: TRBJ1-1
CDR3 DNA: TGTGCCACCAGCCTGGGGGGGACAGGGAAAAAGACTGAAGCTTTCTTT
CDR3 protein: CATSLGGTGKKTEAFF

V gene: TRBV6-1
clone size: NA
CDR3 length: 14
D gene: NA
J gene: TRBJ2-7
CDR3 DNA: TGTGCCAGCAGTGAACAGCAGAACTCCTACGAGCAGTACTTC
CDR3 protein: CASSEQQNSYEQYF

V gene: TRBV5-6
clone size: once
CDR3 length: 11
D gene: NA
J gene: TRBJ2-7
CDR3 DNA: TGTGCCAGCAGCTTTATGAACGAGCAGTACTTC
CDR3 protein: CASSFMNEQYF

V gene: TRBV5-1
clone size: NA
CDR3 length: 12
D gene: NA
J gene: TRBJ2-3
CDR3 DNA: TGCGCCAGCAGGCAATCCCTGGATACGCAGTATTTT
CDR3 protein: CASRQSLDTQYF

V gene: TRBV7-9
clone size: once
CDR3 length: 16
D gene: TRBD1
J gene: TRBJ1-5
CDR3 DNA: TGTGCCAGCAGCTTGGGGGGCACAGGGGGCGTGCAGCCCCAGCATTTT
CDR3 protein: CASSLGGTGGVQPQHF

V gene: TRBV18
clone size: NA
CDR3 length: 14
D gene: NA
J gene: TRBJ2-7
CDR3 DNA: TGTGCCAGCTCACGGGCTCAAGGGCCCTACGAGCAGTACTTC
CDR3 protein: CASSRAQGPYEQYF

V gene: TRBV5-5
clone size: NA
CDR3 length: 16
D gene: TRBD1
J gene: TRBJ2-4
CDR3 DNA: TGTGCCAGCAGCTTGGAACCACAGGGGGACAAAAACATTCAGTACTTC
CDR3 protein: CASSLEPQGDKNIQYF

V gene: TRBV2
clone size: NA
CDR3 length: 15
D gene: NA
J gene: TRBJ1-6
CDR3 DNA: TGTGCCAGCAATGGAATCGGATCGAGCACGACACCCCTCCACTTT
CDR3 protein: CASNGIGSSTTPLHF

V gene: TRBV5-1
clone size: NA
CDR3 length: 14
D gene: NA
J gene: TRBJ1-5
CDR3 DNA: TGCGCCAGCAGCTTGGGATCTACAAATCAGCCCCAGCATTTT
CDR3 protein: CASSLGSTNQPQHF

V gene: TRBV5-6
clone size: NA
CDR3 length: 14
D gene: NA
J gene: TRBJ2-5
CDR3 DNA: TGTGCCAGCAGCTATCGCCGGGTAGCGGAGACCCAGTACTTC
CDR3 protein: CASSYRRVAETQYF

V gene: TRBV18
clone size: NA
CDR3 length: 13
D gene: NA
J gene: TRBJ2-1
CDR3 DNA: TGTGCCAGCTCGCCGACGGAATACAATGAGCAGTTCTTC
CDR3 protein: CASSPTEYNEQFF

V gene: TRBV27
clone size: NA
CDR3 length: 14
D gene: NA
J gene: TRBJ2-2
CDR3 DNA: TGTGCCAGCAGTTTTTCTCCGCACACCGGGGAGCTGTTTTTT
CDR3 protein: CASSFSPHTGELFF

V gene: TRBV19
clone size: NA
CDR3 length: 17
D gene: TRBD2
J gene: TRBJ2-7
CDR3 DNA: TGTGCCAGTAGTATAGGACTAGCGGGATCCAGCTCCTACGAGCAGTACTTC
CDR3 protein: CASSIGLAGSSSYEQYF

V gene: TRBV7-9
clone size: NA
CDR3 length: 16
D gene: TRBD1
J gene: TRBJ1-4
CDR3 DNA: TGTGCCAGCAGCTGGGGACAGGGCTTCGCTAATGAAAAACTGTTTTTT
CDR3 protein: CASSWGQGFANEKLFF

V gene: TRBV5-4
clone size: NA
CDR3 length: 15
D gene: TRBD1
J gene: TRBJ2-1
CDR3 DNA: TGTGCCAGCAGCTTGGGACAGGGGTCCTACAATGAGCAGTTCTTC
CDR3 protein: CASSLGQGSYNEQFF

V gene: TRBV10-1
clone size: NA
CDR3 length: 15
D gene: TRBD1
J gene: TRBJ2-7
CDR3 DNA: TGCGCCAGCACTGGCCCCGAGGGACAGCACCGAAAGGGGCACTTC
CDR3 protein: CASTGPEGQHRKGHF

V gene: TRBV5-6
clone size: NA
CDR3 length: 14
D gene: NA
J gene: TRBJ1-2
CDR3 DNA: TGTGCCAGCAGCTTTCGGGCCCGGAGGGGTGGCTACACCTTC
CDR3 protein: CASSFRARRGGYTF

V gene: TRBV27
clone size: NA
CDR3 length: 12
D gene: NA
J gene: TRBJ2-7
CDR3 DNA: TGTGCCAGCAGTTTAACCTCCCACGAGCAGTACTTC
CDR3 protein: CASSLTSHEQYF

V gene: TRBV7-6
clone size: NA
CDR3 length: 16
D gene: NA
J gene: TRBJ1-1
CDR3 DNA: TGTGCCAGCAGCTCCTTGGCCGTTTCAGGTGCCACTGAAGCTTTCTTT
CDR3 protein: CASSSLAVSGATEAFF

V gene: TRBV11-2
clone size: NA
CDR3 length: 13
D gene: NA
J gene: TRBJ2-7
CDR3 DNA: TGTGCCAGCAGCTTAGTCGGTGGCTACGAGCAGTACTTC
CDR3 protein: CASSLVGGYEQYF

V gene: TRBV6-5
clone size: NA
CDR3 length: 14
D gene: TRBD1
J gene: TRBJ2-3
CDR3 DNA: TGTGCCAGCAGTTCTACAGGGGGACGAGATACGCAGTATTTT
CDR3 protein: CASSSTGGRDTQYF